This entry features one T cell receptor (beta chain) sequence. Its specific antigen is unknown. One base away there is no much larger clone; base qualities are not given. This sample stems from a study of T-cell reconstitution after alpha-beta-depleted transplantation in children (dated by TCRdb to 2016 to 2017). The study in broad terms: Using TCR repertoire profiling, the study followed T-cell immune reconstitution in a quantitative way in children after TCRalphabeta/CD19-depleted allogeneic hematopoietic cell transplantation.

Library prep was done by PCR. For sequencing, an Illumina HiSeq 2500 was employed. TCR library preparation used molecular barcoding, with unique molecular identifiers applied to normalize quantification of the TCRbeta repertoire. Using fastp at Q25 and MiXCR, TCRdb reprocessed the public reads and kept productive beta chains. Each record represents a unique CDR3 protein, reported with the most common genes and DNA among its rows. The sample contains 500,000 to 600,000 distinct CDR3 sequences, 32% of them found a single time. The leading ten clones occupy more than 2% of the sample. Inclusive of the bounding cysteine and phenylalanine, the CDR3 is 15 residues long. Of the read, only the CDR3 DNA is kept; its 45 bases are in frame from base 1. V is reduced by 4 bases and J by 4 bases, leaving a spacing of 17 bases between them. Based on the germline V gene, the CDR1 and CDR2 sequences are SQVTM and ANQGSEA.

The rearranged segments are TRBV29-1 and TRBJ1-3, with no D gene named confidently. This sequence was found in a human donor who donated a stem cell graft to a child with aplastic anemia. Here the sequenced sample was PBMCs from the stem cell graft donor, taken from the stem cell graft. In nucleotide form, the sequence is TGCAGCGTTGTGTGGGTCCGCTCTGAAGGAAACACCATATATTTT. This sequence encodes CSVVWVRSEGNTIYF.